This TCR beta chain was retrieved from a study of T cell responses to AZD1222 COVID-19 vaccine. Profiling relied on immunoSEQ multiplex PCR, and the TCRdb table lists in-frame clones only, not all of them. The sample lists some 170,000 clones; roughly nine tenths were seen once. This clonotype originated in an adult who received the AZD1222 COVID-19 vaccine. The sequencing used peripheral blood, collected 28 days after the second AZD1222 dose.

The CDR3 region has the DNA TGTGCCACCAAGGGCGGGGGGGAGGTCGATGAGCAGTTCTTC. It encodes CATKGGGEVDEQFF. V usage is TRBV24-1 and J usage is TRBJ2-1, with 9 bases identical to TRBD2. The CDR3 sequence is 14 residues long. Germline values: CDR1 KGHDR, CDR2 SFDVKD. J lost 8 bases, V lost 8 bases, and 9 bases had no gene match.